This T cell receptor beta chain appears in the sequencing data of a study of blood T cell repertoires in COVID-19. Measured with immunoSEQ multiplex PCR; TCRdb has only the in-frame clones, and not every one. This sample has fewer than 200,000 clones, with about 86% found just once. Trimming took 0 bases from V and 14 from J, leaving 17 bases between them. The CDR3 is 13 residues long. CDR1 and CDR2 (germline): SGHRS, YFSETQ. Sequenced material: peripheral blood. The TCR comes from a man in his forties or fifties with active or convalescent COVID-19. The chain recombines TRBV5-1 with TRBJ1-1; possibly TRBD1 for D (6 bases). The CDR3 reads CASSLGTDYEKFF. CDR3 DNA: TGCGCCAGCAGCTTGGGGACAGACTACGAAAAGTTCTTT.